The 2 T cell receptor beta chains listed next were all sequenced from one sample in a study of shared clonotypes between healthy human individuals. Some clones are missing from TCRdb's copy, which holds only in-frame ones; the method was immunoSEQ multiplex PCR. The table records 850,000 to 1,200,000 clones, about 80% of them present only once. The sequencing sample was made of memory CD4+ T cells sorted from blood. Indicated subset: CD45RA-negative fraction. Source of these receptors: a man aged 18 to 30 in good health.

On this clone: This may come from a read error, since a much larger clone is one base off. The DNA for the CDR3 is TGTGCCAGTAGTATAGACAGCTCTGGGGCCAACGTCCTGACTTTC. It is translated as CASSIDSSGANVLTF. J is TRBJ2-6 and V is TRBV19; D is ambiguous. Trimming shortened V by 0 bases and J by 0 bases, and 3 bases separated the two germline ends. CDR3 length: 15 residues. From germline, CDR1 is LNHDA and CDR2 SQIVND (reference sequence).

The chain joins TRBV7-9 to TRBJ2-5; a weak D match, TRBD1 (6 bases). The CDR3 totals 13 residues. Trimming removed 5 bases from V and 4 bases from J, with 11 bases in between. Germline lookup yields CDR1 SEHNR and CDR2 FQNEAQ (reference sequence). This CDR3 is CASSLDSLETQYF. CDR3 nucleotides: TGTGCCAGCAGCCTGGACAGCTTAGAGACCCAGTACTTC. Filled out from reference TRBV7-9 and TRBJ2-5, the complete variable domain reads DTGVSQNPRHKITKRGQNVTFRCDPISEHNRLYWYRQTLGQGPEFLTYFQNEAQLEKSRLLSDRFSAERPKGSFSTLEIQRTEQGDSAMYLCASSLDSLETQYFGPGTRLLVL.